These T cell receptor beta chains were read from a single sample in a study of blood T cells in healthy people across ages. TCRdb independently ran MiXCR on the 5' RACE reads; one entry per CDR3 protein. This sample carries fewer than 2,000,000 distinct CDR3 sequences, approximately 39% of them seen once, and the ten largest clones take about 21%. The sequenced sample was blood. Receptor source: a human donor in good health. Each CDR3 is given with its conserved first and last residue. Fields, in order: J gene, D gene, V gene, clone size, CDR3 protein, CDR3 DNA. D genes are given only for firm matches. Some rows have no size entry. The others give once, few or many, or a class for an expanded clone.

J: TRBJ1-2
D: TRBD1
V: TRBV3-1
size: -
CDR3: CASSGGTEVAFYGYTF
DNA: TGTGCCAGCAGTGGCGGGACAGAGGTGGCCTTCTATGGCTACACCTTC

J: TRBJ1-5
D: -
V: TRBV9
size: -
CDR3: CASSAWTAYSNQPQHF
DNA: TGTGCCAGCAGCGCCTGGACAGCATATAGCAATCAGCCCCAGCATTTT

J: TRBJ1-4
D: -
V: TRBV7-2
size: many
CDR3: CASSLASGFTAEKLFF
DNA: TGTGCCAGCAGCTTAGCCTCAGGGTTTACCGCCGAAAAACTGTTTTTT

J: TRBJ1-2
D: -
V: TRBV9
size: few
CDR3: CASSVDLKGSLYGYTF
DNA: TGTGCCAGCAGCGTAGATTTGAAAGGCAGTCTCTATGGCTACACCTTC

J: TRBJ2-7
D: TRBD1
V: TRBV7-9
size: few
CDR3: CASSWPTGGYEQYF
DNA: TGTGCCAGCAGCTGGCCGACAGGGGGCTACGAGCAGTACTTC

J: TRBJ1-2
D: -
V: TRBV12-3/TRBV12-4
size: -
CDR3: CASSLGRGPSGGGYTF
DNA: TGTGCCAGCAGTTTAGGAAGGGGCCCCTCCGGGGGTGGCTACACCTTC

J: TRBJ2-5
D: -
V: TRBV7-2
size: -
CDR3: CASSLGPGGGHQETQYF
DNA: TGTGCCAGCAGCTTAGGCCCTGGGGGGGGGCACCAAGAGACCCAGTACTTC

J: TRBJ1-1
D: TRBD1
V: TRBV24-1
size: -
CDR3: CATSDSTGMDTEAFF
DNA: TGTGCCACCAGTGACTCGACAGGGATGGACACTGAAGCTTTCTTT

J: TRBJ2-2
D: TRBD1
V: TRBV5-5
size: once
CDR3: CASSLDRDQFTTGELFF
DNA: TGTGCCAGCAGTTTGGACAGGGACCAATTTACCACCGGGGAGCTGTTTTTT

J: TRBJ1-1
D: -
V: TRBV7-2
size: once
CDR3: CASSGREYHGNTEAFF
DNA: TGTGCCAGCAGCGGGCGGGAGTATCATGGGAACACTGAAGCTTTCTTT

J: TRBJ2-7
D: -
V: TRBV10-3
size: few
CDR3: CATSTNSYEQYF
DNA: TGTGCCACCAGCACAAATTCCTACGAGCAGTACTTC

J: TRBJ1-2
D: -
V: TRBV3-1
size: few
CDR3: CASTQSGYGYTF
DNA: TGTGCCAGCACTCAGAGCGGCTATGGCTACACCTTC

J: TRBJ2-7
D: -
V: TRBV18
size: many
CDR3: CASSTAYEQYF
DNA: TGTGCCAGCTCAACAGCCTACGAGCAGTACTTC

J: TRBJ2-3
D: TRBD2
V: TRBV9
size: -
CDR3: CASSPGSGGHLTDTQYF
DNA: TGTGCCAGCAGCCCCGGGAGCGGGGGGCACCTAACAGATACGCAGTATTTT

J: TRBJ1-1
D: -
V: TRBV10-3
size: -
CDR3: CAISEGSKENTEAFF
DNA: TGTGCCATCAGTGAGGGATCAAAGGAGAACACTGAGGCTTTCTTT

J: TRBJ2-7
D: -
V: TRBV24-1
size: -
CDR3: CATSKTSSYNEQYF
DNA: TGTGCCACCAGTAAAACCAGTTCCTACAATGAGCAGTACTTC

J: TRBJ2-5
D: -
V: TRBV5-1
size: -
CDR3: CASSPGRGEQETQYF
DNA: TGCGCCAGCAGCCCGGGAAGGGGAGAACAAGAGACCCAGTACTTC

J: TRBJ2-6
D: -
V: TRBV7-2
size: -
CDR3: CASSLAQGPPVYF
DNA: TGTGCCAGCAGCTTAGCACAAGGGCCCCCCGTGTACTTC

J: TRBJ2-1
D: -
V: TRBV4-3
size: few
CDR3: CASSQGPRDEQFF
DNA: TGCGCCAGCAGCCAGGGACCTCGTGATGAGCAGTTCTTC

J: TRBJ1-3
D: -
V: TRBV6-6
size: -
CDR3: CASSYSRGRGNTIYF
DNA: TGTGCCAGCAGTTATAGCCGTGGAAGAGGAAACACCATATATTTT

J: TRBJ1-2
D: -
V: TRBV28
size: -
CDR3: CASSPVWGVYGYTF
DNA: TGTGCCAGCAGCCCAGTCTGGGGAGTCTATGGCTACACCTTC

J: TRBJ2-7
D: -
V: TRBV28
size: -
CDR3: CASKENYEQYF
DNA: TGTGCCAGCAAAGAGAACTACGAGCAGTACTTC

J: TRBJ2-7
D: TRBD1
V: TRBV6-5
size: many
CDR3: CASSYEPGQGIYEQYF
DNA: TGTGCCAGCAGTTACGAACCGGGACAGGGGATCTACGAGCAGTACTTC

J: TRBJ1-2
D: TRBD1
V: TRBV7-3
size: -
CDR3: CASSPGQGFGGYTF
DNA: TGTGCCAGCAGCCCGGGACAGGGCTTTGGGGGCTACACCTTC

J: TRBJ1-2
D: TRBD1
V: TRBV4-2
size: -
CDR3: CASSQVKGMTGGADGYTF
DNA: TGTGCCAGCAGCCAAGTGAAAGGAATGACAGGGGGCGCCGATGGCTACACCTTC

J: TRBJ2-3
D: TRBD2
V: TRBV5-1
size: -
CDR3: CASSPRSGGLTDTQYF
DNA: TGCGCCAGCAGCCCCCGGAGCGGGGGCCTCACAGATACGCAGTATTTT

J: TRBJ1-5
D: -
V: TRBV30
size: -
CDR3: CAWSESGRDQHF
DNA: TGTGCCTGGAGTGAATCGGGAAGAGACCAGCATTTT

J: TRBJ1-5
D: -
V: TRBV6-5
size: few
CDR3: CASSYSGTDNQPQHF
DNA: TGTGCCAGCAGTTACTCCGGGACGGATAATCAGCCCCAGCATTTT

J: TRBJ2-3
D: -
V: TRBV5-1
size: -
CDR3: CASSRRGSGDTQYF
DNA: TGCGCCAGCAGCCGGAGGGGGTCGGGAGATACGCAGTATTTT

J: TRBJ1-4
D: -
V: TRBV29-1
size: -
CDR3: CSVEDPAGAVNEKLFF
DNA: TGCAGCGTTGAAGATCCGGCAGGGGCCGTTAATGAAAAACTGTTTTTT

J: TRBJ1-2
D: TRBD1
V: TRBV7-9
size: -
CDR3: CASSLAVLGTATNYGYTF
DNA: TGTGCCAGCAGCTTAGCAGTTTTAGGGACAGCGACTAACTATGGCTACACCTTC

J: TRBJ1-2
D: -
V: TRBV7-2
size: few
CDR3: CASSLEVGSFDFMSYTF
DNA: TGTGCCAGCAGCTTAGAGGTCGGCTCCTTCGACTTTATGAGCTACACCTTC

J: TRBJ1-2
D: -
V: TRBV7-2
size: few
CDR3: CASSLVGQKYGYTF
DNA: TGTGCCAGCAGCTTGGTAGGACAGAAATATGGCTACACCTTC

J: TRBJ2-1
D: TRBD1
V: TRBV20-1
size: once
CDR3: CSARTGTGAAFF
DNA: TGCAGTGCTAGAACCGGGACAGGGGCCGCGTTCTTC

J: TRBJ2-5
D: -
V: TRBV7-6
size: few
CDR3: CASSPLITQYF
DNA: TGTGCCAGCAGCCCGCTTATAACCCAGTACTTC

J: TRBJ2-7
D: -
V: TRBV7-2
size: -
CDR3: CACSSGQFPVSYEQYF
DNA: TGTGCCTGCAGCTCTGGACAGTTCCCCGTCTCCTACGAGCAGTACTTC

J: TRBJ1-2
D: -
V: TRBV20-1
size: -
CDR3: CSTRIYGYTF
DNA: TGCAGTACTAGGATCTATGGCTACACCTTC

J: TRBJ1-6
D: -
V: TRBV15
size: -
CDR3: CATSITGSSPLHF
DNA: TGTGCCACCAGCATTACAGGGAGTTCACCCCTCCACTTT

J: TRBJ2-5
D: TRBD2
V: TRBV13
size: -
CDR3: CASSYQRGQETQYF
DNA: TGTGCCAGCAGCTACCAGCGGGGCCAAGAGACCCAGTACTTC

J: TRBJ2-1
D: -
V: TRBV28
size: -
CDR3: CASSLRSLSDEQFF
DNA: TGTGCCAGCAGTCTGCGGTCGCTTAGCGATGAGCAGTTCTTC

J: TRBJ2-7
D: -
V: TRBV20-1
size: few
CDR3: CSARHRTRPYEQYF
DNA: TGCAGTGCTCGCCATCGGACAAGGCCCTACGAGCAGTACTTC

J: TRBJ1-1
D: -
V: TRBV12-3/TRBV12-4
size: -
CDR3: CASSFVGGEAFF
DNA: TGTGCCAGCAGTTTCGTAGGAGGTGAAGCTTTCTTT